Listed here are 15 T cell receptor beta chains from one sample, sequenced in a study of beta chain features in type 1 diabetes. Every isolated RNA sample was fully reverse transcribed, so sequencing captured expressed TCRB transcripts. Repertoires were generated with immunoSEQ multiplex PCR, while TCRdb's copy carries only in-frame clones and drops some. The sample lists a few hundred thousand clones, 10% to 15% occurring once. Study observations and caveats: Researchers report that Type 1 diabetes patients had moderately but significantly shorter TCRB CDR3s across all four CD4+ subsets.

Their antigens are not known. The sequencing sample was made of naive CD4+ T cells from blood. Every receptor here comes from a woman aged 18-29 years with type 1 diabetes.

The chain couples TRBV29-1 to TRBJ1-2; D is possibly TRBD1 (6 bases). The length of the CDR3 is 11 residues. Trimming removed 4 bases at V and 7 bases at J, with 10 bases between. In germline, CDR1 is SQVTM, CDR2 ANQGSEA. CDR3 coding DNA: TGCAGCGTTGGGGAGGGGGTTGGCTACACCTTC. Translation gives CSVGEGVGYTF.

A few counts support this clone. The V gene is TRBV6-1, the J gene TRBJ1-5; TRBD1 might be the D (5 bases). V lost 6 bases and J 1 base, leaving 13 bases between the germline ends. The germline gives CDR1 MNHNS, CDR2 SASEGT. The length of the CDR3 is 15 residues. The CDR3 DNA is TGTGCCAGCAGCCGAGGGGAGGGAAGCAATCAGCCCCAGCATTTT. Translated, it gives CASSRGEGSNQPQHF.

The chain links TRBV4-1 to TRBJ1-1, with D possibly being TRBD1 (6 bases). With 2 bases removed from V and 1 base from J, the gap between germline ends came to 11 bases. The length of the CDR3 is 15 residues. Per germline, CDR1 MGHRA and CDR2 YSYEKL. The CDR3 coding sequence is TGCGCCAGCAGCCAACCCGGGACAAGGAACACTGAAGCTTTCTTT. This codes for CASSQPGTRNTEAFF.

In this sample, this clone turned up a few times. J is TRBJ1-5 and V is TRBV7-8; TRBD1 might be the D (5 bases). The V and J ends lost 5 bases and 7 bases respectively, with 18 bases between them. CDR1 is SGHVS, CDR2 FQNEAQ, per germline. This CDR3 spans 15 amino acids. The CDR3 sequence is CASSPGRVQRQPQHF. CDR3 nucleotides: TGTGCCAGCAGCCCTGGCAGGGTCCAAAGACAGCCCCAGCATTTT.

The chain uses TRBV18 and TRBJ2-7; 8 nucleotides agree with TRBD2. The ends lost 2 bases at V and 11 bases at J; junction bases unmatched: 8. The CDR3 extends over 13 amino acids. The germline CDR1 and CDR2 sequences are KGHSH and LQKENI. The CDR3 here is CASSPGVAGPEYF. In nucleotides, the CDR3 is TGTGCCAGCTCACCAGGGGTAGCGGGGCCTGAGTACTTC.

This chain connects TRBV2 to TRBJ2-1, with a weak D call TRBD2 (6 bases). V was clipped by 7 bases and J by 9 bases, with 16 bases between them. CDR1 is SNHLY and CDR2 is FYNNEI in the germline V gene. The CDR3 has 13 amino acids. This chain's CDR3 is CASNLGRSGEQFF. CDR3 in DNA: TGTGCCAGCAACCTAGGGAGGTCTGGTGAGCAGTTCTTC. Based on the CDR3 plus reference TRBV2 and TRBJ2-1, the full variable domain is EPEVTQTPSHQVTQMGQEVILRCVPISNHLYFYWYRQILGQKVEFLVSFYNNEISEKSEIFDDQFSVERPDGSNFTLKIRSTKLEDSAMYFCASNLGRSGEQFFGPGTRLTVL.

The chain has TRBV4-3 and TRBJ1-4, with 7 positions matching TRBD1. V lost 1 base, J lost 6 bases, and 5 bases stayed unmatched. Germline loops: CDR1 LGHNA, CDR2 YSLEER. The CDR3 length is 15 residues. CDR3 bases: TGCGCCAGCAGCCAAGGACAGGGTTCGGATGAAAAACTGTTTTTT. This encodes CASSQGQGSDEKLFF.

This clone was picked up a small number of times. The chain combines TRBV7-2 with TRBJ2-7; 10 nucleotides line up with TRBD2. CDR1 is SGHTA and CDR2 is FQGNSA in the germline V gene. The trim removed 5 bases at V and 9 bases at J, leaving 4 bases unmatched. The CDR3 has 12 residues. The CDR3: CASSGLADAQYF. The CDR3 DNA reads as TGTGCCAGCAGCGGACTAGCGGACGCGCAGTACTTC.

The chain uses TRBV9 and TRBJ2-5; unclear D gene. Deletions cut 2 bases from V and 4 bases from J, with 6 bases between. The CDR3 is 12 amino acids. The germline V gene has CDR1 SGDLS and CDR2 YYNGEE. The CDR3 sequence is CASSVSGETQYF. As DNA, the CDR3 is TGTGCCAGCAGCGTGAGTGGAGAGACCCAGTACTTC.

The chain combines TRBV28 with TRBJ2-7; the D gene is possibly TRBD2 (6 bases). Trimming pared 8 bases from V and 6 bases from J, leaving 14 bases between. The CDR3 spans 12 residues. Germline V gene data show CDR1 as MDHEN and CDR2 as SYDVKM. The CDR3 reads CASGSGGSEQYF. CDR3 DNA sequence: TGTGCCAGCGGATCCGGGGGATCCGAGCAGTACTTC.

This chain links TRBV27 with TRBJ1-6; perhaps TRBD1 as D (6 bases). There are 14 residues in the CDR3. Germline CDR1 reads MNHEY; CDR2 reads SMNVEV (reference sequence). Trimming cost V 1 base and J 9 bases, with 10 bases left between them. The DNA of the CDR3 is TGTGCCAGCAGTTTATACAGGGAAGGTTCACCCCTCCACTTT. It is translated as CASSLYREGSPLHF.

This clone was counted only a few times. The chain couples TRBV7-9 to TRBJ2-5, with TRBD1 matching 7 bases. The CDR3 is 13 residues long. Germline V gene data show CDR1 as SEHNR and CDR2 as FQNEAQ (reference sequence). The V gene end was trimmed by 8 bases and the J gene end by 2 bases; junction bases not matched to a gene: 5. The CDR3: CASLRGQQETQYF. CDR3 coding DNA: TGTGCCAGCCTACGGGGACAGCAAGAGACCCAGTACTTC.

This clone showed up just a few times. V usage is TRBV6-6 and J usage is TRBJ2-7; tentative D call: TRBD2 (6 bases). With 6 bases removed from V and 7 bases from J, the gap between germline ends came to 25 bases. The CDR3 sequence is 16 residues long. Germline V gene sequence: CDR1 MNHNY, CDR2 SVGAGI (reference sequence). Here the CDR3 reads CASRSPLERAGREQYF. DNA for the CDR3: TGTGCCAGCAGATCTCCCTTAGAGCGGGCGGGCCGGGAGCAGTACTTC.

The rearrangement uses TRBV4-3 and TRBJ1-2; 8 nucleotides agree with TRBD1. Germline CDR1 is LGHNA and CDR2 is YSLEER. Trimming took 3 bases from V and 6 from J; bases not matched to a gene: 3. The CDR3 length is 13 residues. CDR3 in DNA: TGCGCCAGCAGCCACCGACAGGGGAATGGCTACACCTTC. Its protein is CASSHRQGNGYTF.

The CDR3 here is CASSQSRGGAGNIQYF. The CDR3 DNA is TGCGCCAGCAGCCAAAGCCGGGGGGGGGCTGGAAACATTCAGTACTTC. The rearrangement uses TRBV4-3 and TRBJ2-4; 8 bases are a match to TRBD2. Trimming at V came to 2 bases and at J to 6 bases, leaving 9 bases not matched to a gene. The CDR3 spans 16 residues. In germline, CDR1 is LGHNA, CDR2 YSLEER.